This TCR beta chain was obtained from a study of blood T cell repertoires in COVID-19. Study-level background: Sources were T cells, B-cell-depleted T cells, or PBMCs; the material itself was cDNA or gDNA.

Assay used: immunoSEQ multiplex PCR; TCRdb lists only in-frame clones, some missing. Among fewer than 600,000 clones listed, over 75% were seen once. This clone occurred once. Trimming pared 4 bases from V and 9 bases from J, leaving 19 bases between. The CDR3 contains 15 residues. Germline CDR1 reads SGHTA; CDR2 reads FQGNSA. Participants came from some 26 US areas, aged roughly 18 to 89 years. Clinical history as reported by participants underpinned cohort assignment. Two negative PCRs, clearance, or symptom resolution had been documented for recovered Cohort 3 donors. This sequence was found in a woman aged 40 to 50 who had recovered from COVID-19. Sequencing used PBMCs or T cells enriched from blood (not recorded which). The chain carries TRBV7-2 and TRBJ1-5; TRBD1 is a possible D gene (6 bases). The CDR3 bases are TGTGCCAGCAGCTCCGGACAGCGTCCGGCCCGGCCCCAGCATTTT. Protein product: CASSSGQRPARPQHF.